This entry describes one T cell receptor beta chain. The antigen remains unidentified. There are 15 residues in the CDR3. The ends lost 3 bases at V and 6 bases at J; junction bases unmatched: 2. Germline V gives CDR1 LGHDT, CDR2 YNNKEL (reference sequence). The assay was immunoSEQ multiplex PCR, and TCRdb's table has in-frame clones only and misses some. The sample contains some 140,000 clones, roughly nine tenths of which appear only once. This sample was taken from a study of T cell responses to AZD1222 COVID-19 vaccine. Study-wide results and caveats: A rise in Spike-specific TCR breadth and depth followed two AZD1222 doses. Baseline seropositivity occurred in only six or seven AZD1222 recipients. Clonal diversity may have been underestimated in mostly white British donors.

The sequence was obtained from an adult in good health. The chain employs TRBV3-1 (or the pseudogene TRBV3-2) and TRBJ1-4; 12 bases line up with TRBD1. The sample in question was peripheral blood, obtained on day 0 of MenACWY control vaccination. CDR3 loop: CASSQGQGAHEKLFF. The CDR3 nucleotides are TGTGCCAGCAGCCAGGGACAGGGGGCGCATGAAAAACTGTTTTTT.